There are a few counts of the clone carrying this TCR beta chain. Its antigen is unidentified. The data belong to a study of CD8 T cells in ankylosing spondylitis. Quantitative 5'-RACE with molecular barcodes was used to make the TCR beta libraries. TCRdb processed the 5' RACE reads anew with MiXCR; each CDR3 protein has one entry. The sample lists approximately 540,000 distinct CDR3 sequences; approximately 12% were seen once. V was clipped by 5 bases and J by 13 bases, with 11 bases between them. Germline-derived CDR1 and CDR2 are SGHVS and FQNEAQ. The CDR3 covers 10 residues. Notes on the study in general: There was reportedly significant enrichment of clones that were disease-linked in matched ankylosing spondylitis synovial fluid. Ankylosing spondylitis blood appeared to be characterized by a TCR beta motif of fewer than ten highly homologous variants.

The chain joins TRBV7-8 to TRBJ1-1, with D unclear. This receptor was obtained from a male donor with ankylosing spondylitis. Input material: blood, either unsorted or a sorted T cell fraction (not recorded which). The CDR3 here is CASSPDQVFF. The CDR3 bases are TGTGCCAGCAGCCCCGATCAGGTTTTCTTT.